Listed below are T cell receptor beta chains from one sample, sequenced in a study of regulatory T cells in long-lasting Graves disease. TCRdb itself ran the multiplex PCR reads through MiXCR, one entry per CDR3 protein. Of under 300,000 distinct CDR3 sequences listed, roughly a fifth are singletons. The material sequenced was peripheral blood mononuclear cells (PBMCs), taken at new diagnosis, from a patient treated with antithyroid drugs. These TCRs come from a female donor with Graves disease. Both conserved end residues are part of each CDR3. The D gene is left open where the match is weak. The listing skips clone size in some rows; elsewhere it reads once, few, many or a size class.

CASSARMAGNTIYF | TGTGCCAGCAGTGCCCGGATGGCTGGAAACACCATATATTTT | . | . | TRBJ1-3 | TRBV6-1
CASSLFERNAGTGGFGGELFF | TGTGCCAGCAGCCTTTTCGAAAGAAATGCCGGGACAGGGGGTTTCGGCGGGGAGCTGTTTTTT | TRBD1 | . | TRBJ2-2 | TRBV6-1
CASSHGQGYGYTF | TGTGCCAGCAGCCATGGACAGGGCTATGGCTACACCTTC | TRBD1 | many | TRBJ1-2 | TRBV11-2
CASRTTRAGDAGELFF | TGTGCCAGTAGAACGACTAGAGCGGGAGATGCCGGGGAGCTGTTTTTT | TRBD2 | many | TRBJ2-2 | TRBV19
CASSFLGQGTDTQYF | TGCGCCAGCAGCTTTCTAGGACAGGGGACAGATACGCAGTATTTT | TRBD1 | . | TRBJ2-3 | TRBV5-1
CASSPRTSGETQYF | TGCGCCAGCAGCCCCCGGACTAGCGGTGAGACCCAGTACTTC | TRBD2 | . | TRBJ2-5 | TRBV5-1
CASSSSGGYEQYF | TGTGCCAGCAGTTCATCAGGGGGATACGAGCAGTACTTC | TRBD1 | many | TRBJ2-7 | TRBV27
CASSHRDTRSVEAFF | TGTGCCAGTAGTCACCGGGACACAAGGTCAGTTGAAGCTTTCTTT | . | many | TRBJ1-1 | TRBV19
CASSFDQGGVGELFF | TGTGCCAGCAGCTTTGACCAGGGCGGAGTAGGGGAGCTGTTTTTT | . | . | TRBJ2-2 | TRBV5-4
CASSLGATTGENQPQHF | TGTGCCAGCAGCTTAGGAGCAACAACCGGAGAAAATCAGCCCCAGCATTTT | . | many | TRBJ1-5 | TRBV7-2
CASNRQASTDTQYF | TGTGCCAGCAATCGACAGGCGAGCACAGATACGCAGTATTTT | . | many | TRBJ2-3 | TRBV2
CASSEVNHQETQYF | TGTGCCAGCAGTGAAGTCAACCATCAAGAGACCCAGTACTTC | . | many | TRBJ2-5 | TRBV2
CASSFSSRGSYNEQFF | TGTGCCAGCAGCTTCAGTTCCCGAGGCTCCTACAATGAGCAGTTCTTC | . | many | TRBJ2-1 | TRBV11-2
CASSPGGGQGTEAFF | TGTGCCAGCAGCCCGGGGGGTGGGCAAGGGACTGAAGCTTTCTTT | . | many | TRBJ1-1 | TRBV7-3
CASSLVRGSGNEQFF | TGTGCCAGCAGCTTAGTTCGGGGGTCAGGCAATGAGCAGTTCTTC | . | many | TRBJ2-1 | TRBV11-2
CSAPPQRGGGSSSTDTQYF | TGCAGTGCTCCCCCTCAGCGGGGGGGCGGATCCTCTAGCACAGATACGCAGTATTTT | TRBD2 | many | TRBJ2-3 | TRBV20-1
CSARGGQVNTEAFF | TGCAGTGCTAGAGGGGGTCAGGTAAACACTGAAGCTTTCTTT | . | many | TRBJ1-1 | TRBV20-1
CASSAGTGETYEQYF | TGTGCCAGCAGTGCGGGGACAGGGGAGACCTACGAGCAGTACTTC | TRBD1 | few | TRBJ2-7 | TRBV6-1
CSARVHPRQEMIRIRAFF | TGCAGTGCTAGAGTCCACCCCAGACAGGAAATGATTAGGATACGGGCTTTCTTT | . | once | TRBJ1-1 | TRBV20-1
CASTKDRDQIEQYF | TGTGCCAGCACCAAGGACAGGGATCAAATCGAGCAGTACTTC | TRBD1 | many | TRBJ2-7 | TRBV6-2/TRBV6-3
CAISWGSGYTF | TGTGCCATCAGCTGGGGCAGTGGCTACACCTTC | . | many | TRBJ1-2 | TRBV10-3
CASSQEGTGGYTF | TGTGCCAGCAGCCAAGAAGGGACGGGTGGCTACACCTTC | . | few | TRBJ1-2 | TRBV3-1
CASSSADEQYF | TGTGCCAGCAGCTCCGCGGACGAGCAGTACTTC | . | many | TRBJ2-7 | TRBV9
CASSLVSSGYTGELFF | TGCGCCAGCAGCTTGGTCTCTAGCGGCTACACCGGGGAGCTGTTTTTT | TRBD2 | few | TRBJ2-2 | TRBV5-1
CASSSLSGQGNYGYTF | TGTGCCAGCAGCTCCCTCAGCGGGCAGGGCAACTATGGCTACACCTTC | . | few | TRBJ1-2 | TRBV9
CASSGSLKDTEAFF | TGTGCCAGCTCAGGATCTCTGAAGGACACTGAAGCTTTCTTT | . | many | TRBJ1-1 | TRBV18
CASSIPGDGDYGYTF | TGTGCCAGTAGTATCCCCGGGGACGGGGACTATGGCTACACCTTC | . | . | TRBJ1-2 | TRBV19
CASRQTTLLGSPLHF | TGTGCCAGCAGGCAAACGACCCTATTAGGGTCACCCCTCCACTTT | . | few | TRBJ1-6 | TRBV27